This T cell receptor (beta chain) came from a study of T-cell reconstitution after alpha-beta-depleted transplantation in children. This CDR3 region has 14 residues. Turning to this clonotype: Its antigen remains unknown. Given a much more abundant clone one base away, this may be a read error.

Preparation of the TCRbeta library was carried out with unique molecular identifiers. MiXCR was run by TCRdb on the PCR reads, yielding one entry per CDR3 protein. The sample has some 840,000 distinct CDR3 sequences, roughly 16% seen once. Broader study findings: Once a year had passed after transplant, T-cell counts and diversity came mostly from newly produced T cells.

The clonotype comes from a male patient younger than 18 who had a stem cell transplant for acute lymphoblastic leukemia, so the T cells may come from the graft donor. The sample here was PBMCs, mostly from graft donor cells, taken 360 days after TCRalphabeta/CD19-depleted stem cell transplant. The V and J genes are TRBV12-3 or TRBV12-4 and TRBJ2-7; 9 nucleotides align to TRBD2. CDR3 region: CDSSLASGAYEQYF. The CDR3 DNA is TGTGACAGCAGTTTGGCTAGCGGGGCCTACGAGCAGTACTTC.